These 31 T cell receptor beta chains share one sample of origin, sequenced in a study of CD8+ T cells in alopecia areata. As the sequencing template, cDNA was produced by extracting RNA and reverse transcribing it. TCRdb's copy holds only in-frame clones and misses some; the assay was immunoSEQ multiplex PCR. The sample lists around 140,000 clones; 85% to 90% were seen once. The input for sequencing was CD8+ T cells sorted from blood, taken at week 0. The receptors were sampled from a human donor with alopecia areata.

This chain links TRBV13 with TRBJ1-2; D unresolved. Germline assignment: CDR1 PRHDT and CDR2 FYEKMQ (reference sequence). The length of the CDR3 is 16 residues. V shed 10 bases and J shed 6 bases, with 27 bases lying between them. As DNA, the CDR3 is TGTGCCACCATGGAAAGGGCAGGCGGGTCTATGAATGGCTACACCTTC. It encodes CATMERAGGSMNGYTF.

On this clone itself: Only one base separates this from a far larger clonotype, so it likely reflects a read error. The chain recombines TRBV23-1 with TRBJ2-5, with 10 bases identical to TRBD1. TRBV23-1 belongs to the ORF category, with a function that is uncertain. The CDR3 loop spans 15 amino acids. The V gene end was trimmed by 5 bases and the J gene end by 5 bases; junction bases not matched to a gene: 8. The CDR3 DNA reads TGCGCCAGCAGTTCCCTGACAGGGGGCTATGAGACCCAGTACTTC. It is translated as CASSSLTGGYETQYF.

J is TRBJ2-1 and V is TRBV7-8; perhaps TRBD2 as D (6 bases). This CDR3 is built from 18 residues. Germline CDR1 and CDR2: SGHVS and FQNEAQ. V was cut by 3 bases and J by 0 bases, with 18 bases left in between. The chain's CDR3 is CASSFVSKGRGSYNEQFF. CDR3 nucleotide sequence: TGTGCCAGCAGCTTCGTCTCAAAGGGGCGGGGCTCCTACAATGAGCAGTTCTTC. Full variable domain (missing parts from reference TRBV7-8 and TRBJ2-1): GAGVSQSPRYKVAKRGQDVALRCDPISGHVSLFWYQQALGQGPEFLTYFQNEAQLDKSGLPSDRFFAERPEGSVSTLKIQRTQQEDSAVYLCASSFVSKGRGSYNEQFFGPGTRLTVL.

V gene TRBV29-1 combines with J gene TRBJ1-2; possibly TRBD1 for D (5 bases). This CDR3 has 13 residues. Germline V CDR1 and CDR2: SQVTM, ANQGSEA. V dropped 5 bases and J dropped 7 bases, with 17 bases sitting between them. The CDR3 DNA sequence: TGCAGCGTTCGGGACCGAGAGGGGTCTGGCTACACCTTC. It translates to CSVRDREGSGYTF.

V and J are TRBV4-1 and TRBJ2-7; 9 nucleotides align to TRBD2. Per the germline V gene, CDR1 is MGHRA and CDR2 is YSYEKL. V lost 6 bases, J lost 6 bases, and 15 bases stayed unmatched. The CDR3 runs to 16 residues. CDR3 sequence reads: CASSQTGTGTSTEQYF. DNA for the CDR3: TGCGCCAGCAGTCAAACCGGGACCGGGACTAGCACCGAGCAGTACTTC.

The chain employs TRBV14 and TRBJ2-2; 10 nucleotides agree with TRBD2. The length of the CDR3 is 18 residues. V lost 0 bases, J lost 1 base, and 5 bases stayed unmatched. Germline CDR1 is SGHDN and CDR2 is FVKESK. The DNA of the CDR3 is TGTGCCAGCAGCCAAGATGACGCTAGCGGGGGGAACACCGGGGAGCTGTTTTTT. As protein: CASSQDDASGGNTGELFF. Variable domain in full (rest from reference TRBV14 and TRBJ2-2): EAGVTQFPSHSVIEKGQTVTLRCDPISGHDNLYWYRRVMGKEIKFLLHFVKESKQDESGMPNNRFLAERTGGTYSTLKVQPAELEDSGVYFCASSQDDASGGNTGELFFGEGSRLTVL.

The V call is TRBV29-1, the J call TRBJ1-1, with D uncertain. This CDR3 has 10 amino acids. V was clipped by 8 bases and J by 7 bases, with 11 bases between them. Germline V gene sequence: CDR1 SQVTM, CDR2 ANQGSEA. This chain's CDR3 is CSPGEREAFF. CDR3 sequence (DNA): TGCAGCCCTGGGGAGCGTGAAGCTTTCTTT.

This chain joins TRBV7-9 and TRBJ2-7; TRBD2 matches at 16 bases. J was trimmed by 2 bases and V by 5 bases; bases with no gene match: 3. Germline V gives CDR1 SEHNR, CDR2 FQNEAQ (reference sequence). The CDR3 loop spans 16 amino acids. CDR3 bases: TGTGCCAGCAGCCCCGGGACTAGCGGGGGGGCCTACGAGCAGTACTTC. Translating it yields CASSPGTSGGAYEQYF. Based on the CDR3 plus reference TRBV7-9 and TRBJ2-7, the full variable domain is DTGVSQNPRHKITKRGQNVTFRCDPISEHNRLYWYRQTLGQGPEFLTYFQNEAQLEKSRLLSDRFSAERPKGSFSTLEIQRTEQGDSAMYLCASSPGTSGGAYEQYFGPGTRLTVT.

The J gene is TRBJ2-7, the V gene TRBV7-6, with TRBD1 matching over 7 bases. The J segment lost 2 bases and the V segment lost 5 bases, leaving 9 bases of the junction unmatched. The CDR3 sequence is 15 residues long. The germline V gene has CDR1 SGHVS and CDR2 FNYEAQ. The CDR3 nucleotides read TGTGCCAGCAGCCTAACGTCGACAGGGACCTACGAGCAGTACTTC. Protein sequence: CASSLTSTGTYEQYF.

This clone was observed once. The rearrangement links TRBV4-1 to TRBJ1-2, with 7 bases lining up with TRBD1. This CDR3 is built from 16 residues. V gave up 1 base and J gave up 4 bases; unmatched junction bases: 9. The germline gives CDR1 MGHRA, CDR2 YSYEKL. The CDR3, as DNA: TGCGCCAGCAGCCAAGTGACAGGGCAGCAAGTCTATGGCTACACCTTC. This sequence encodes CASSQVTGQQVYGYTF.

This clone was picked up many times. The rearrangement uses TRBV6-1 and TRBJ1-2; D not certain. The CDR3 runs 13 residues. Trimming left V 11 bases short and J 0 bases short, with 13 bases between. The germline V gene encodes CDR1 MNHNS and CDR2 SASEGT. The CDR3 loop is CAQSRGTNYGYTF. As DNA, the CDR3 is TGTGCCCAGTCCCGTGGGACTAACTATGGCTACACCTTC.

This sequence joins TRBV25-1 and TRBJ1-3; D call uncertain. Looked up from germline, CDR1 is MGHDK and CDR2 is SYGVNS. The V and J ends lost 1 base and 0 bases respectively, with 10 bases between them. This CDR3 spans 16 amino acids. The CDR3: CASSEFGVHSGNTIYF. DNA for the CDR3: TGTGCCAGCAGTGAATTTGGAGTACACTCTGGAAACACCATATATTTT.

The V gene is TRBV6-1, the J gene TRBJ2-3, with D unresolved. The CDR3 length is 16 residues. Germline CDR1 and CDR2: MNHNS and SASEGT. Trimming removed 3 bases from V and 4 bases from J, with 17 bases in between. CDR3 coding DNA: TGTGCCAGCAGTGAGGTTGGCTGGGCCGAATCAGATACGCAGTATTTT. This sequence encodes CASSEVGWAESDTQYF.

This chain links TRBV7-6 with TRBJ2-1, with 11 bases that match TRBD2. The V and J ends lost 4 bases and 15 bases, in that order; junction bases with no gene match: 8. The germline V gene has CDR1 SGHVS and CDR2 FNYEAQ. The CDR3 contains 13 residues. CDR3 sequence (DNA): TGTGCCAGCAGCTCTGAGACTAGCGGGAATGTGTTCTTC. This gives the protein CASSSETSGNVFF.

The count of this clone is one. This chain joins TRBV13 and TRBJ2-1; D is possibly TRBD1 or TRBD2 (5 bases each). Trimming took off 5 bases at V and 4 bases at J, with 12 bases between the two ends. The CDR3 covers 14 residues. The germline V gene encodes CDR1 PRHDT and CDR2 FYEKMQ (reference sequence). The CDR3 reads CASSGGRSYNEQFF. The CDR3 DNA follows: TGTGCCAGCAGCGGGGGACGGTCATACAATGAGCAGTTCTTC. The full variable domain, in which reference TRBV13 and TRBJ2-1 provide the parts outside the CDR3, is AAGVIQSPRHLIKEKRETATLKCYPIPRHDTVYWYQQGPGQDPQFLISFYEKMQSDKGSIPDRFSAQQFSDYHSELNMSSLELGDSALYFCASSGGRSYNEQFFGPGTRLTVL.

The chain links TRBV9 to TRBJ1-2; tentatively, D is TRBD1 (5 bases). The CDR3 runs to 13 residues. The germline gives CDR1 SGDLS, CDR2 YYNGEE. Trimming took off 5 bases at V and 8 bases at J, with 16 bases between the two ends. The CDR3 region has the DNA TGTGCCAGCAGGGAAACAGGTAGCCAAGGCTACACCTTC. As protein: CASRETGSQGYTF. Looking up the rest from reference TRBV9 and TRBJ1-2 gives the full variable domain: DSGVTQTPKHLITATGQRVTLRCSPRSGDLSVYWYQQSLDQGLQFLIQYYNGEERAKGNILERFSAQQFPDLHSELNLSSLELGDSALYFCASRETGSQGYTFGSGTRLTVV.

V and J are TRBV2 and TRBJ2-1; 11 bases fit TRBD2. Germline values: CDR1 SNHLY, CDR2 FYNNEI. The length of the CDR3 is 15 residues. The junction had 3 bases not matched to a gene; V was cut back by 4 bases and J by 4 bases. The CDR3 loop reads CASSGSGGAYNEQFF. CDR3 coding DNA: TGTGCCAGCAGTGGTAGCGGGGGGGCATACAATGAGCAGTTCTTC.

This clone was recorded only once. V gene TRBV15 combines with J gene TRBJ1-2; perhaps TRBD1 as D (5 bases). This CDR3 has 16 residues. V dropped 5 bases and J dropped 8 bases, with 24 bases sitting between them. Germline CDR1 reads LNHNV; CDR2 reads YYDKDF (reference sequence). CDR3 amino acids: CATSAGGGSGPEGYTF. CDR3 sequence (DNA): TGTGCCACCAGCGCCGGGGGAGGATCGGGTCCGGAGGGCTACACCTTC.

The chain employs TRBV4-1 and TRBJ2-5, with 7 bases identical to TRBD2. The CDR3 is 16 amino acids. Germline assignment: CDR1 MGHRA and CDR2 YSYEKL. The ends lost 2 bases at V and 1 base at J; junction bases unmatched: 7. The chain's CDR3 is CASSQLGEGSQETQYF. CDR3 DNA: TGCGCCAGCAGCCAACTGGGGGAGGGGTCCCAAGAGACCCAGTACTTC.

V and J are TRBV5-1 and TRBJ2-7; 7 bases line up with TRBD1. Germline lookup yields CDR1 SGHRS and CDR2 YFSETQ. The CDR3 contains 15 residues. Trimming took 3 bases from V and 0 from J; bases not matched to a gene: 6. In DNA form, the CDR3 reads TGCGCCAGCAGCTACGAGACAGGGCGCTCCTACGAGCAGTACTTC. Residues: CASSYETGRSYEQYF.

The J gene is TRBJ2-7, the V gene TRBV6-4, with D perhaps TRBD1 (6 bases). Germline CDR1 MRHNA, CDR2 SNTAGT. V dropped 8 bases and J dropped 3 bases, with 20 bases sitting between them. The CDR3 extends over 15 amino acids. The chain's CDR3 is CASLPQGPAGYEQYF. DNA of the CDR3: TGTGCCAGCCTCCCACAGGGACCCGCCGGCTACGAGCAGTACTTC.

V usage is TRBV29-1 and J usage is TRBJ1-2, with a possible D match to TRBD1 (6 bases). CDR3 length: 13 residues. The germline V and J ends were trimmed by 7 bases and 2 bases, with 14 bases remaining between them. Germline CDR1 reads SQVTM; CDR2 reads ANQGSEA. The CDR3 loop is CSAQGGANYGYTF. The CDR3, as DNA: TGCAGCGCCCAAGGGGGGGCCAACTATGGCTACACCTTC.

The chain joins TRBV29-1 to TRBJ2-1; D is undetermined. The V end was cut by 6 bases, the J end by 3 bases, with 12 bases between. The CDR3 totals 13 residues. Looked up from germline, CDR1 is SQVTM and CDR2 is ANQGSEA. CDR3 sequence reads: CSVIPPSYNEQFF. The CDR3 region has the DNA TGCAGCGTAATCCCCCCTAGCTACAATGAGCAGTTCTTC.

This clone was observed a few times. J is TRBJ2-5 and V is TRBV2; no reliable D call. The CDR3 has 13 residues. Germline V lookup: CDR1 SNHLY, CDR2 FYNNEI. The V and J ends lost 7 bases and 2 bases respectively, with 11 bases between them. This chain's CDR3 is CASIKDLQETQYF. CDR3 DNA sequence: TGTGCCAGCATCAAAGACCTACAAGAGACCCAGTACTTC.

The rearrangement joins TRBV4-1 to TRBJ2-2; D is unclear. The CDR3 consists of 15 residues. The germline CDR1 and CDR2 sequences are MGHRA and YSYEKL. Trimming took 0 bases from V and 1 from J, leaving 6 bases between them. The CDR3 is CASSQEYRNTGELFF. CDR3 coding DNA: TGCGCCAGCAGCCAAGAATACAGGAACACCGGGGAGCTGTTTTTT.

The chain combines TRBV2 with TRBJ2-1; maybe TRBD2 (6 bases). Looked up from germline, CDR1 is SNHLY and CDR2 is FYNNEI. Between the trimmed V and J ends, which lost 7 bases and 4 bases, there was a span of 20 bases. The CDR3 totals 16 residues. The CDR3 nucleotides are TGTGCCAGCACCCAACTGGGAGCGGGCGATTACAATGAGCAGTTCTTC. Protein: CASTQLGAGDYNEQFF.

This sequence joins TRBV30 and TRBJ1-2; D is uncertain. V gave up 3 bases and J gave up 7 bases, with 9 bases separating them. The CDR3 covers 11 residues. CDR1 and CDR2 (germline): GTSNPN, SVGIG (reference sequence). CDR3: CAWREALGYTF. CDR3 nucleotides: TGTGCCTGGAGGGAGGCTCTTGGCTACACCTTC.

This clone was picked up a small number of times. This chain joins TRBV7-9 and TRBJ2-5; 10 nucleotides match TRBD2. Trimming cost V 4 bases and J 5 bases; bases outside gene matches: 16. The CDR3 consists of 18 residues. CDR1 and CDR2 from the germline V gene are SEHNR and FQNEAQ (reference sequence). CDR3 residues: CASSSPILLAGVGETQYF. The CDR3 DNA follows: TGTGCCAGCAGCTCACCAATCCTGCTAGCGGGAGTAGGGGAGACCCAGTACTTC.

The chain uses TRBV7-9 and TRBJ2-1; 10 bases match TRBD2. V dropped 1 base and J dropped 8; count of bases not matched to a gene: 8. The germline V gene encodes CDR1 SEHNR and CDR2 FQNEAQ (reference sequence). This CDR3 has 16 amino acids. CDR3: CASSLVGLAGVDEQFF. The CDR3 DNA reads as TGTGCCAGCAGCTTAGTGGGGCTAGCGGGGGTCGATGAGCAGTTCTTC.

The V call is TRBV6-5, the J call TRBJ2-1; no clear D. CDR1 MNHEY and CDR2 SVGAGI come from the germline V gene. Deletions cut 2 bases from V and 10 bases from J, with 12 bases between. CDR3 length: 13 amino acids. The CDR3 DNA sequence: TGTGCCAGCAGTTACATGGCAGAAGGCGAGCAGTTCTTC. This codes for CASSYMAEGEQFF.

The rearrangement uses TRBV5-6 and TRBJ2-1; the D call may be TRBD1 or TRBD2 (5 bases each). The CDR3 length is 15 residues. V lost 4 bases, J lost 0 bases, and 11 bases lay in between. Germline V gene sequence: CDR1 SGHDT, CDR2 YYEEEE. CDR3 in DNA: TGTGCCAGCAGCCTCGAGGGGTTCTCCTACAATGAGCAGTTCTTC. Its translation: CASSLEGFSYNEQFF.